Sequencing of this T cell receptor beta chain was carried out in a study of blood T cell repertoires in COVID-19. The assay was immunoSEQ multiplex PCR, and TCRdb's table has in-frame clones only and misses some. This sample yields around 620,000 clones, of which approximately 90% are seen a single time; roughly 0.26% belongs to the top ten. The clonotype comes from a young woman with acute or convalescent COVID-19. Material: peripheral blood.

DNA for the CDR3: TGTGCCAGCTTAAGTCGAGGGAACACTGAAGCTTTCTTT. It translates to CASLSRGNTEAFF. The V gene is TRBV7-8, the J gene TRBJ1-1; D remains ambiguous. V was cut by 8 bases and J by 1 base, with 11 bases left in between. From germline, CDR1 is SGHVS and CDR2 FQNEAQ. This CDR3 contains 13 residues.